This T cell receptor beta chain was sequenced during a study of CD8 T cells in Susac syndrome. For the study at large: Treatment at blood withdrawal was none, corticosteroids, or intravenous immunoglobulin alone in Susac syndrome patients. Notes on the study in general: Individuals included in the TCR sequencing and HLA analysis were acknowledged by the study to be relatively few in number.

Germline values: CDR1 SQVTM, CDR2 ANQGSEA. There are 13 residues in the CDR3. After removal of 7 bases from V and 4 bases from J, the junction contained 6 bases not matched to a gene. RNA amounts of roughly 0.45 to 1 ug underwent reverse transcription with random hexamers. Amplification of TCR beta CDR3 by immunoSEQ multiplex PCR spanned 54 Vbeta and 13 Jbeta. TCRdb redid the calling of the immunoSEQ multiplex PCR reads with MiXCR, one entry per CDR3 protein. Among some 190,000 distinct CDR3 sequences listed, less than 95% were seen once. Turning to this clonotype: Its antigen is undetermined.

It was negative isolation that provided the CD8+ and CD4+ T cells, whereas TEMRA cells were enriched by FACS. The genes are TRBV29-1 and TRBJ1-3; 8 positions match TRBD1. What was sequenced was CD4+ T cells from PBMCs. The sequence came from a human donor with Susac syndrome. In DNA form, the CDR3 reads TGCAGCGGCAGGGGGCTTTGGGGAAACACCATATATTTT. It encodes CSGRGLWGNTIYF. The full variable domain, in which reference TRBV29-1 and TRBJ1-3 provide the parts outside the CDR3, is SAVISQKPSRDICQRGTSLTIQCQVDSQVTMMFWYRQQPGQSLTLIATANQGSEATYESGFVIDKFPISRPNLTFSTLTVSNMSPEDSSIYLCSGRGLWGNTIYFGEGSWLTVV.